The sequence of this T cell receptor (beta chain) was determined in a study of shared clonotypes between healthy human individuals. As for the study in general: Donor ages ranged 18 to 49 years: a couple of women, a few men.

V trimming: 0 bases; J trimming: 2 bases; junction bases outside the gene matches: 6. Germline assignment: CDR1 SGHAT and CDR2 FQNNGV. This CDR3 contains 18 residues. Measured with immunoSEQ multiplex PCR; TCRdb has only the in-frame clones, and not every one. The data hold a few hundred thousand clones, with nearly 97% observed a single time. In the naive CD8 group, cells lacked CD45RO and were positively selected for CCR7, so terminally differentiated effector memory CD45RA+ cells were left out. This sequence was found in a woman under 40 in good health. Sequenced material: naive CD8+ T cells sorted from blood. This chain connects TRBV11-2 to TRBJ1-3, with 11 nucleotides matching TRBD1. In nucleotides, the CDR3 is TGTGCCAGCAGCTTAGAATTTGGACAGGGGGCGCCTGGAAACACCATATATTTT. This codes for CASSLEFGQGAPGNTIYF.